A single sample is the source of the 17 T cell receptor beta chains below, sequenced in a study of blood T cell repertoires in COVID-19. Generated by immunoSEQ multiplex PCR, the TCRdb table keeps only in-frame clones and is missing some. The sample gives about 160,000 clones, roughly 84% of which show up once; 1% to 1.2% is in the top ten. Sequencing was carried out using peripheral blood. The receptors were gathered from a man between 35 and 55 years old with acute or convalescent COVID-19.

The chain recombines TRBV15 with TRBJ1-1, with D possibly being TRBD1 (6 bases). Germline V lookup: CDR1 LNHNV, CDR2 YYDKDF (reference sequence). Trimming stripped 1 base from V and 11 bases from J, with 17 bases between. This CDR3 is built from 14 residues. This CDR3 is CATSRGGGTISAFF. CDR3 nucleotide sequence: TGTGCCACCAGCAGAGGCGGGGGCACGATCTCGGCTTTCTTT.

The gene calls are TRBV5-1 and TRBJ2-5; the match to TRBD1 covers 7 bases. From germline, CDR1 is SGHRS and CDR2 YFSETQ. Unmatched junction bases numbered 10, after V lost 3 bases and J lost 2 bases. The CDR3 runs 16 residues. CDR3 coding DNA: TGCGCCAGCAGCTCCAATTACAGGGGCGGACAAGAGACCCAGTACTTC. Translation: CASSSNYRGGQETQYF.

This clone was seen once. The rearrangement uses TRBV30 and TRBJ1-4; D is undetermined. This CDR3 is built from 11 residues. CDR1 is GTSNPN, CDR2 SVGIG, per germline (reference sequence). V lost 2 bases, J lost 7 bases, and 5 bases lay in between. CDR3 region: CAWSMAEKLFF. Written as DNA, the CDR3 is TGTGCCTGGAGTATGGCTGAAAAACTGTTTTTT.

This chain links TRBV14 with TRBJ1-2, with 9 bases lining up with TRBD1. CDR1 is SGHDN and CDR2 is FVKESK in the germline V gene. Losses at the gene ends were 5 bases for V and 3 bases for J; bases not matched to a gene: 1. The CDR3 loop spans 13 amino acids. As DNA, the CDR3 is TGTGCCAGCAGCTGGACAGGGGACTATGGCTACACCTTC. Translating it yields CASSWTGDYGYTF.

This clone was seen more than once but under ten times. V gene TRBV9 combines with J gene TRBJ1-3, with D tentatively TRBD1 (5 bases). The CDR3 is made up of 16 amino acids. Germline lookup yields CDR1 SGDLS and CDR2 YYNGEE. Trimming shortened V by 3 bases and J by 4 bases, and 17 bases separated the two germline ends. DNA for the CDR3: TGTGCCAGCAGCGCCCAAATAGGAGGGGAGGGAAACACCATATATTTT. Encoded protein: CASSAQIGGEGNTIYF.

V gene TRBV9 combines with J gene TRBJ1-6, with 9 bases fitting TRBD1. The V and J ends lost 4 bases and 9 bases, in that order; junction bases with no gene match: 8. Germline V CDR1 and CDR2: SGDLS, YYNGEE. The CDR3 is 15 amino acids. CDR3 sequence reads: CASSSRDRVGSPLHF. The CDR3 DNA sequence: TGTGCCAGCAGCAGCCGGGACAGGGTCGGTTCACCCCTCCACTTT.

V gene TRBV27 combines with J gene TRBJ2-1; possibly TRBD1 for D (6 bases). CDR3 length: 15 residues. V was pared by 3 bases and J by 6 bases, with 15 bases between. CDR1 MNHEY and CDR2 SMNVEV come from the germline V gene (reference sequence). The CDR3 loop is CASSFRGMVGNEQFF. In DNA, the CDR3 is TGTGCCAGCAGTTTCAGGGGTATGGTGGGCAATGAGCAGTTCTTC.

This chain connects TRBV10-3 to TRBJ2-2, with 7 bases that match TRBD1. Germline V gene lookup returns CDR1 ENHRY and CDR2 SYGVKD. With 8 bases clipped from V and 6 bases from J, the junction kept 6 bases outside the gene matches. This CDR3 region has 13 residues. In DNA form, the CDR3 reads TGTGCCATCGGGACAGCACCCCCCGGGGAGCTGTTTTTT. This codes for CAIGTAPPGELFF.

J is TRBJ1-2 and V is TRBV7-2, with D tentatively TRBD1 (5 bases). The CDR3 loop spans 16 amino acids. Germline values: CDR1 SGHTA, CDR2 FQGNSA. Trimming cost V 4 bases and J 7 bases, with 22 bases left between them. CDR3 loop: CASSSNQGGQGGGYTF. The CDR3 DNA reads TGTGCCAGCAGCTCCAACCAAGGTGGTCAGGGCGGTGGCTACACCTTC.

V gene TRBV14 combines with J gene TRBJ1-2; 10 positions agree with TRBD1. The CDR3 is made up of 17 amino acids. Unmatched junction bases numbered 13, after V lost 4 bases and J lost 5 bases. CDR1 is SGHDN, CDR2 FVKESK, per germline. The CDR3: CASSPLGTGASLYGYTF. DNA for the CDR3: TGTGCCAGCAGCCCCTTGGGGACAGGGGCCTCGTTATATGGCTACACCTTC.

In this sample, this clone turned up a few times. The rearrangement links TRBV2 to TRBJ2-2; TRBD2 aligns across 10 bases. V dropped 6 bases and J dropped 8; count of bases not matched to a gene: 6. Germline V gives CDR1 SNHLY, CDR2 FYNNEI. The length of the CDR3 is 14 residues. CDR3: CASSLTSGAGELFF. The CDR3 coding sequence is TGTGCCAGCAGCCTCACTAGCGGGGCAGGGGAGCTGTTTTTT.

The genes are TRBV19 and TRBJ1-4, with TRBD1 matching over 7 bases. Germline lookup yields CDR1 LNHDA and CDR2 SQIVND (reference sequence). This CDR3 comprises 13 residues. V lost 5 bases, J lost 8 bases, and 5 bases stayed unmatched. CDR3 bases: TGTGCCAGTAGTCCTGGGACAGTCGAAAAACTGTTTTTT. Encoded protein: CASSPGTVEKLFF.

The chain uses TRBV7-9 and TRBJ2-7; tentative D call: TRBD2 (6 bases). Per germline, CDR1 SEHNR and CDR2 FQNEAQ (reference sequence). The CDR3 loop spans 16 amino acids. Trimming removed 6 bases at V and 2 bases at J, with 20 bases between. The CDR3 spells CASSSTYGTSAYEQYF. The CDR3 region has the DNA TGTGCCAGCAGTTCAACCTACGGGACTTCGGCCTACGAGCAGTACTTC.

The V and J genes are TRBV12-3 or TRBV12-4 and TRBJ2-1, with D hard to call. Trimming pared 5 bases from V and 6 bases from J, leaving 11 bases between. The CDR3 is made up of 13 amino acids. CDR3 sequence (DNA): TGTGCCAGCAGTCAAACTCGGTTCAATGAGCAGTTCTTC. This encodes CASSQTRFNEQFF.

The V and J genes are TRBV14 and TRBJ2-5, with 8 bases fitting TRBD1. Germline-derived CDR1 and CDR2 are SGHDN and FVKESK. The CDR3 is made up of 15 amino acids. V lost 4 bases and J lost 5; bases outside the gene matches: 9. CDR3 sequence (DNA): TGTGCCAGCAGCCTGATCACGGACAGGGCTGAGACCCAGTACTTC. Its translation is CASSLITDRAETQYF.

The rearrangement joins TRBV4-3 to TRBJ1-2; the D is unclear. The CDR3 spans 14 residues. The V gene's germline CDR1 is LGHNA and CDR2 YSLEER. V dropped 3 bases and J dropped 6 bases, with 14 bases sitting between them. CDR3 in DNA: TGCGCCAGCAGCCATGAGGATACCTCGGATGGCTACACCTTC. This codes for CASSHEDTSDGYTF.

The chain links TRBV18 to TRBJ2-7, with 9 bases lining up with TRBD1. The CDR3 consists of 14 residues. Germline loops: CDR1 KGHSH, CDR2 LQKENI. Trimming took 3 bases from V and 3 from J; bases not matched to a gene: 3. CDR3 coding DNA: TGTGCCAGCTCACCCGGGACAGGGAACTACGAGCAGTACTTC. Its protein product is CASSPGTGNYEQYF.